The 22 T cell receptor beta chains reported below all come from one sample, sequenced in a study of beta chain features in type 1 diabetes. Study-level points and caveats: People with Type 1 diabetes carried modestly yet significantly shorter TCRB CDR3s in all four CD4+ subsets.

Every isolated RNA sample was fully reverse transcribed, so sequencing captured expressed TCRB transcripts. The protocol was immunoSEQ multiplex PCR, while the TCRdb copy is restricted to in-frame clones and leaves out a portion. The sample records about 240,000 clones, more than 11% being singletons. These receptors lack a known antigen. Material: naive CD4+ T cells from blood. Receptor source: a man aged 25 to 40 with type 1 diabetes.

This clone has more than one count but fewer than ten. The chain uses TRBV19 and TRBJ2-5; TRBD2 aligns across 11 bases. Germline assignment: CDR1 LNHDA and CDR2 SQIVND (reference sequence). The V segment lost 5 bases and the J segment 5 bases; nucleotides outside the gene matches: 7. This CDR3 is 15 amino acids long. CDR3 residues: CASSLTSGAVETQYF. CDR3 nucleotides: TGTGCCAGTAGTCTGACTAGCGGGGCTGTGGAGACCCAGTACTTC.

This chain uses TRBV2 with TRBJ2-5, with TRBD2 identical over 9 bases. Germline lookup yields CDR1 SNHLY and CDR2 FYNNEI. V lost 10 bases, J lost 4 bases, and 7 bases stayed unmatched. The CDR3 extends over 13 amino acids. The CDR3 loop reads CATSSLAGETQYF. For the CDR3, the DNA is TGTGCCACCTCGTCACTAGCGGGAGAGACCCAGTACTTC.

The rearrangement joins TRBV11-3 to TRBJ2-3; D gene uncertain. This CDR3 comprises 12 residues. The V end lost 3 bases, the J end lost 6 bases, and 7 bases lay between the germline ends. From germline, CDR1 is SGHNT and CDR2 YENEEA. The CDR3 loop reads CASSFGRDTQYF. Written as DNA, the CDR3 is TGTGCCAGCAGCTTTGGCAGGGATACGCAGTATTTT.

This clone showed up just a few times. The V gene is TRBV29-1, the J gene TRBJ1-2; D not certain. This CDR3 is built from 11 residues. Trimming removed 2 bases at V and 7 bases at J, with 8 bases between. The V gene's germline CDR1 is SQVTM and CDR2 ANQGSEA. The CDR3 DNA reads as TGCAGCGTTGAACGGCAGGCTGGCTACACCTTC. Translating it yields CSVERQAGYTF.

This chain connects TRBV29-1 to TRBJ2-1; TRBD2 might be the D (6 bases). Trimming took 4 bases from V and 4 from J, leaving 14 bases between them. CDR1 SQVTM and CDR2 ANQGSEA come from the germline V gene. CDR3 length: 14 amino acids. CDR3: CSVVILLAYNEQFF. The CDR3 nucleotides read TGCAGCGTTGTCATCTTACTAGCTTACAATGAGCAGTTCTTC.

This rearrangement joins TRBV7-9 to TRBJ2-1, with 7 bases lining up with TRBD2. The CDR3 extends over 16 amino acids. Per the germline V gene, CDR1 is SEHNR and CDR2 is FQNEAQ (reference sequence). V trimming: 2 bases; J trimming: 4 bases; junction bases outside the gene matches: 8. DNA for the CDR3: TGTGCCAGCAGCTTAATCTCGGGACTACCTTACAATGAGCAGTTCTTC. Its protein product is CASSLISGLPYNEQFF.

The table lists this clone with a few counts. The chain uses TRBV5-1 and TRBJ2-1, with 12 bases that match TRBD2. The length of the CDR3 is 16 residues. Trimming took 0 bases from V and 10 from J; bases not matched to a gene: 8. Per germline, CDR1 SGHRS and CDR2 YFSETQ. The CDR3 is CASSLGLAGGPDEQFF. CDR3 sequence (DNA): TGCGCCAGCAGCTTGGGCCTAGCGGGAGGGCCAGACGAGCAGTTCTTC.

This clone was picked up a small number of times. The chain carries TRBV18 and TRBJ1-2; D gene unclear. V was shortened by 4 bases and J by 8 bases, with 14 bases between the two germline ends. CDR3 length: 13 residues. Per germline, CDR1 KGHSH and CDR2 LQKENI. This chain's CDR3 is CASSHDTSRGYTF. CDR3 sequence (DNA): TGTGCCAGCTCACATGACACCTCTCGGGGCTACACCTTC.

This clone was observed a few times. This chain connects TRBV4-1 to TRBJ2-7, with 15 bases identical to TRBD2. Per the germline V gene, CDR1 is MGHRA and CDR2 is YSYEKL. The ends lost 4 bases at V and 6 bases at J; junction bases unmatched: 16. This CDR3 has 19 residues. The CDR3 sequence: CASSPLGLAGGPIRSEQYF. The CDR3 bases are TGCGCCAGCAGCCCACTTGGACTAGCGGGAGGGCCTATACGTTCCGAGCAGTACTTC.

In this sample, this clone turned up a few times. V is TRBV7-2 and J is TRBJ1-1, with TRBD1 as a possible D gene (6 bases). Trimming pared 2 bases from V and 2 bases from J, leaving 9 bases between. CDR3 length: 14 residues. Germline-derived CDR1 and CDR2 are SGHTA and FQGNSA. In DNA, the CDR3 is TGTGCCAGCAGCTTACAGGGGATTAACACTGAAGCTTTCTTT. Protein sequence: CASSLQGINTEAFF.

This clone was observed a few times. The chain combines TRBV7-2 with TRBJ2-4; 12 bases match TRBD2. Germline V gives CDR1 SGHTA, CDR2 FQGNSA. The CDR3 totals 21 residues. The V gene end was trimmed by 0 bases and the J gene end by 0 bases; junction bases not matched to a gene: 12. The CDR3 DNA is TGTGCCAGCAGCTTAGCCTACCGACTAGCGGGGGAAACGCTAGCCAAAAACATTCAGTACTTC. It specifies CASSLAYRLAGETLAKNIQYF.

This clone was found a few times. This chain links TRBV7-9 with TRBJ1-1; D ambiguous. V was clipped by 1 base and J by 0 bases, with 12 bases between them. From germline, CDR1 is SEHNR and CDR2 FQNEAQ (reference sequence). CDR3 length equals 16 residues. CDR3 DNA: TGTGCCAGCAGCTTAGACGGAGGCAGATTGAACACTGAAGCTTTCTTT. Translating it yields CASSLDGGRLNTEAFF. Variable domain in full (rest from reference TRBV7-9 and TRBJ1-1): DTGVSQNPRHKITKRGQNVTFRCDPISEHNRLYWYRQTLGQGPEFLTYFQNEAQLEKSRLLSDRFSAERPKGSFSTLEIQRTEQGDSAMYLCASSLDGGRLNTEAFFGQGTRLTVV.

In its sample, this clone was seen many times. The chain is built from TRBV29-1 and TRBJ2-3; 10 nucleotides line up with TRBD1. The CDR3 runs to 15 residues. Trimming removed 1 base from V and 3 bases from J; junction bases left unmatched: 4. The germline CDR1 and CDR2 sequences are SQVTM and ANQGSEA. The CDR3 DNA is TGCAGCGTTGAAGGACAGGGGGCTTGGACAGATACGCAGTATTTT. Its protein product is CSVEGQGAWTDTQYF.

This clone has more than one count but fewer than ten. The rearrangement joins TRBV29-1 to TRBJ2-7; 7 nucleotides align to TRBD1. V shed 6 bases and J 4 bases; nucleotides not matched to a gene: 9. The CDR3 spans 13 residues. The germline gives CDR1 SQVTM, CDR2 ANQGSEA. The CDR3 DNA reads TGCAGCGTGATACGGGACAGCAGTTACGAGCAGTACTTC. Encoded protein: CSVIRDSSYEQYF.

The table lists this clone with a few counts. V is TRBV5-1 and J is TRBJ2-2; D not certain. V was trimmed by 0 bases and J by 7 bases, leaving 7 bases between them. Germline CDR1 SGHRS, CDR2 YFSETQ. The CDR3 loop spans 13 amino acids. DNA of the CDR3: TGCGCCAGCAGCTTGGGAGCTATCGGGGAGCTGTTTTTT. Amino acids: CASSLGAIGELFF.

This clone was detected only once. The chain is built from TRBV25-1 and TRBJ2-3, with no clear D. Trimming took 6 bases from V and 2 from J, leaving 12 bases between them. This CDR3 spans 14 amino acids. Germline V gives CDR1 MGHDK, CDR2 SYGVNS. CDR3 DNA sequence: TGTGCCAGCAGCCTGACTCAACTCACAGATACGCAGTATTTT. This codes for CASSLTQLTDTQYF.

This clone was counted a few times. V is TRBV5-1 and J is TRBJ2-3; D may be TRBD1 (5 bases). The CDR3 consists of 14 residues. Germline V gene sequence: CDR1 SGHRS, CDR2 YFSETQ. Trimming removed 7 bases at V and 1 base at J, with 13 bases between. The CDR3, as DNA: TGCGCCAGCTTAAGACAGCCGGGCACAGATACGCAGTATTTT. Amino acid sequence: CASLRQPGTDTQYF.

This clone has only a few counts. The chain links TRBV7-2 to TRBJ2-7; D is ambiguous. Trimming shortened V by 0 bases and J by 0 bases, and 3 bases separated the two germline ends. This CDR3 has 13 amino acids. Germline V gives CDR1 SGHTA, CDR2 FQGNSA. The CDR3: CASSLASSYEQYF. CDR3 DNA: TGTGCCAGCAGCTTAGCGAGCTCCTACGAGCAGTACTTC.

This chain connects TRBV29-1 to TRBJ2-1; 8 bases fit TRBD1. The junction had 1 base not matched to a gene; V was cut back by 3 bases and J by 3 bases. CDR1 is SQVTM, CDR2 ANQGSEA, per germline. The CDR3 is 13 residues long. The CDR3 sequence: CSVDRGLYNEQFF. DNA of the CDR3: TGCAGCGTTGACAGGGGGCTCTACAATGAGCAGTTCTTC.

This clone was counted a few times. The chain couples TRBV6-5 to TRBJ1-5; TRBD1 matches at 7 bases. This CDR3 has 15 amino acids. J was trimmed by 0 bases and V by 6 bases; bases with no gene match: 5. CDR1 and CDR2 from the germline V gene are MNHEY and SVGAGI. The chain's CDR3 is CASRLGQYSNQPQHF. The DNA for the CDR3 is TGTGCCAGCAGGTTGGGACAGTATAGCAATCAGCCCCAGCATTTT.

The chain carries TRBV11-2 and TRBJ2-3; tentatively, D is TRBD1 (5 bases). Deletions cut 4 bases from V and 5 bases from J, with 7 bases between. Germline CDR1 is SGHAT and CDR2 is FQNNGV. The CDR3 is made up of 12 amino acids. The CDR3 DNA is TGTGCCAGCAGCTCAGGGTTAGATACGCAGTATTTT. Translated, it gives CASSSGLDTQYF.

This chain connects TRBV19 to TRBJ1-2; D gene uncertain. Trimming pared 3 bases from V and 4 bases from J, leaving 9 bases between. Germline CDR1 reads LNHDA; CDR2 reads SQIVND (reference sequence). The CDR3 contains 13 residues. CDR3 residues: CASSIDTSYGYTF. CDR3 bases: TGTGCCAGTAGTATCGACACCTCCTATGGCTACACCTTC.